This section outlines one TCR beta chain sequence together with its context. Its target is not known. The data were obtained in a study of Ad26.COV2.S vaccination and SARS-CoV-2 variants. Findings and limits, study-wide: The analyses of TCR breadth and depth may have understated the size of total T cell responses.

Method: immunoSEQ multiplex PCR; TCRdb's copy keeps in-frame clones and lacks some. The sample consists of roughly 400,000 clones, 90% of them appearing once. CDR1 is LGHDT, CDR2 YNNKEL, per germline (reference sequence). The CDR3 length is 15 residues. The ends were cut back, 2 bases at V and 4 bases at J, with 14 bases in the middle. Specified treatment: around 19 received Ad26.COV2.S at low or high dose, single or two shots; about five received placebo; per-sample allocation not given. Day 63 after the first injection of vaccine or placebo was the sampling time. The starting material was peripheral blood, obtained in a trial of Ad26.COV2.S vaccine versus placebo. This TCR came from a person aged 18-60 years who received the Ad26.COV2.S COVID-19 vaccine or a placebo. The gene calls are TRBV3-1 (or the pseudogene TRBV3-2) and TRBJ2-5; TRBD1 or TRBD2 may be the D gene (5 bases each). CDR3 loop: CASSQRGGWAETQYF. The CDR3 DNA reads TGTGCCAGCAGCCAACGGGGCGGATGGGCAGAGACCCAGTACTTC.